Below are 8 T cell receptor beta chains sequenced from a single sample in a study of Ad26.COV2.S vaccination and SARS-CoV-2 variants. Data came from immunoSEQ multiplex PCR; TCRdb stores just in-frame clones and leaves some out. Among about 480,000 clones listed, approximately 88% were seen once. Treatment noted: around 19 received Ad26.COV2.S at low or high dose, single or two shots; about 5 received placebo; per-sample allocation not given. The study sampled participants on day 63 after the first vaccine or placebo injection. The sample was peripheral blood, taken in a trial of Ad26.COV2.S vaccine versus placebo. These receptors all come from a person aged 18-60 years who received the Ad26.COV2.S COVID-19 vaccine or a placebo.

The chain uses TRBV5-1 and TRBJ2-1; TRBD2 matches 8 bases. The CDR3 contains 15 residues. The ends lost 3 bases at V and 7 bases at J; junction bases unmatched: 9. The germline gives CDR1 SGHRS, CDR2 YFSETQ. The CDR3 sequence is CASSWTGTGGNEQFF. The CDR3 DNA reads as TGCGCCAGCAGCTGGACCGGGACGGGGGGGAATGAGCAGTTCTTC.

Many counts were recorded for this clone. The V call is TRBV2, the J call TRBJ2-7; no clear D. Germline CDR1 reads SNHLY; CDR2 reads FYNNEI. V lost 2 bases and J lost 3, with 8 bases in between. CDR3 size: 13 residues. CDR3 nucleotide sequence: TGTGCCAGCAGTGAACCCCTCATCTACGAGCAGTACTTC. It translates to CASSEPLIYEQYF. Full variable domain (outside the CDR3, taken from reference TRBV2 and TRBJ2-7): EPEVTQTPSHQVTQMGQEVILRCVPISNHLYFYWYRQILGQKVEFLVSFYNNEISEKSEIFDDQFSVERPDGSNFTLKIRSTKLEDSAMYFCASSEPLIYEQYFGPGTRLTVT.

V gene TRBV28 combines with J gene TRBJ2-5, with TRBD2 as a possible D gene (7 bases). Looked up from germline, CDR1 is MDHEN and CDR2 is SYDVKM. Trimming cost V 8 bases and J 4 bases, with 14 bases left between them. This CDR3 is built from 13 residues. CDR3 coding DNA: TGTGCCAGCCTCCCCGGGGGGCTAGAGACCCAGTACTTC. Encoded protein: CASLPGGLETQYF.

The V gene is TRBV19, the J gene TRBJ1-1, with D possibly TRBD1 on 5 matching bases. With 7 bases removed from V and 1 base from J, the gap between germline ends came to 10 bases. The CDR3 is 13 amino acids. Per germline, CDR1 LNHDA and CDR2 SQIVND (reference sequence). The CDR3 region has the DNA TGTGCCAGTACTAGGACATCGAACACTGAAGCTTTCTTT. Amino acids: CASTRTSNTEAFF.

The CDR3 sequence is CASSGGPAYEQYF. The DNA for the CDR3 is TGTGCCAGCTCCGGAGGGCCCGCCTACGAGCAGTACTTC. The V gene is TRBV6-5, the J gene TRBJ2-7; a weak D match, TRBD2 (6 bases). V shed 8 bases and J shed 2 bases, with 13 bases lying between them. This CDR3 comprises 13 residues. CDR1 and CDR2 (germline): MNHEY, SVGAGI.

V usage is TRBV15 and J usage is TRBJ2-5; 7 nucleotides line up with TRBD1. After removal of 1 base from V and 5 bases from J, the junction contained 7 bases not matched to a gene. The CDR3 is made up of 15 amino acids. In germline, CDR1 is LNHNV, CDR2 YYDKDF (reference sequence). This chain's CDR3 is CATSRAGQVGETQYF. The CDR3, as DNA: TGTGCCACCAGCAGAGCAGGACAGGTTGGGGAGACCCAGTACTTC.

The chain is built from TRBV7-2 and TRBJ2-3, with 7 nucleotides matching TRBD2. Looked up from germline, CDR1 is SGHTA and CDR2 is FQGNSA. The J segment lost 3 bases and the V segment lost 1 base, leaving 4 bases of the junction unmatched. The CDR3 consists of 15 residues. CDR3 sequence reads: CASSLDSGMTDTQYF. Written as DNA, the CDR3 is TGTGCCAGCAGCTTAGACAGCGGGATGACAGATACGCAGTATTTT.

The rearrangement links TRBV11-2 to TRBJ2-7, with D unclear. This CDR3 contains 13 residues. Looked up from germline, CDR1 is SGHAT and CDR2 is FQNNGV. V was cut by 5 bases and J by 3 bases, with 11 bases left in between. CDR3 loop: CASSPMARYEQYF. CDR3 DNA: TGTGCCAGCAGCCCCATGGCTCGCTACGAGCAGTACTTC.